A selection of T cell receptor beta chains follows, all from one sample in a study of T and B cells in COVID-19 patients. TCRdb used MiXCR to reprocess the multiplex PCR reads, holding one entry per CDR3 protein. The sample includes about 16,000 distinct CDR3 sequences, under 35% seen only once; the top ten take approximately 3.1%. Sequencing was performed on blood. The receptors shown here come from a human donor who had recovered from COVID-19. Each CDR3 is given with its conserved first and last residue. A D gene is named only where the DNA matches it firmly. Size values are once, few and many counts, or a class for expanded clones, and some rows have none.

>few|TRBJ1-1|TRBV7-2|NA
CASSGGYGTGNTEAFF
TGTGCCAGCAGCGGAGGATACGGGACGGGGAACACTGAAGCTTTCTTT
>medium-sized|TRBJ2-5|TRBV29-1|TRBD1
CSVGGQGWETQYF
TGCAGCGTTGGGGGACAGGGGTGGGAGACCCAGTACTTC
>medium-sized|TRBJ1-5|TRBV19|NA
CASSTGVGQPQHF
TGTGCCAGTAGTACAGGGGTAGGTCAGCCCCAGCATTTT
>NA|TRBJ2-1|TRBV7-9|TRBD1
CASTDRAYEQFF
TGTGCCAGCACCGACAGGGCCTATGAGCAGTTCTTC
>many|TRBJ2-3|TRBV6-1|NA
CASSEAAGGGTDTQYF
TGTGCCAGCAGTGAAGCGGCAGGGGGGGGCACAGATACGCAGTATTTT
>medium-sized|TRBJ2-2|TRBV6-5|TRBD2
CASSYAGLADTGELFF
TGTGCCAGCAGTTACGCCGGACTAGCGGACACCGGGGAGCTGTTTTTT
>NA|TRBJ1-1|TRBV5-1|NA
CASPLIAEYTEAFF
TGCGCCAGCCCACTCATAGCGGAATACACTGAAGCTTTCTTT
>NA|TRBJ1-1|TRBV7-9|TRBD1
CASSRNTGTGANTEAFF
TGTGCCAGCAGCCGTAACACCGGGACAGGGGCGAACACTGAAGCTTTCTTT
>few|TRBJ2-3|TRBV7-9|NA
CASSLRGGTQYF
TGTGCCAGCAGCTTAAGGGGGGGTACGCAGTATTTT
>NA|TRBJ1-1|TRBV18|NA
CASSQRGDPEAFF
TGTGCCAGCTCTCAAAGGGGCGACCCTGAAGCTTTCTTT
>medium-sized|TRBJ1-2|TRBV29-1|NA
CSVTAGSVGYGYTF
TGCAGCGTGACCGCCGGGAGCGTTGGCTATGGCTACACCTTC
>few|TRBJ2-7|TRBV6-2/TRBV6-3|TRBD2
CASTRDYISYEQYF
TGTGCCAGCACGAGGGACTACATCTCCTACGAGCAGTACTTC
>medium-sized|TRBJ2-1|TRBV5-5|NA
CASSLVVAYNEQFF
TGTGCCAGCAGCTTGGTCGTGGCCTACAATGAGCAGTTCTTC
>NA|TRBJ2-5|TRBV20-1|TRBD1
CSASYDREWQETQYF
TGCAGTGCTAGTTATGACAGGGAGTGGCAAGAGACCCAGTACTTC
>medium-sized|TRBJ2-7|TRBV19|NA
CASSTERYEQYF
TGTGCCAGTAGTACGGAAAGGTACGAGCAGTACTTC
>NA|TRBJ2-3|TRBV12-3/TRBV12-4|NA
CASSSYRDNTDTQYF
TGTGCCAGCTCCTCCTACCGGGACAACACAGATACGCAGTATTTT
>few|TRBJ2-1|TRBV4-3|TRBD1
CASSQGTLGTAYNEQFF
TGCGCCAGCAGCCAGGGAACCTTAGGGACAGCATACAATGAGCAGTTCTTC
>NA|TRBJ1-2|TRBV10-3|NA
CAISEDYGYTF
TGTGCCATCAGTGAGGACTATGGCTACACCTTC
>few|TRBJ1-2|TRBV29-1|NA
CSVVSLGVLYGYTF
TGCAGCGTTGTTTCCCTTGGGGTTCTCTATGGCTACACCTTC
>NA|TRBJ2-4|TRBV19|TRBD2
CASSIDGGDIQYF
TGTGCCAGTAGTATAGACGGGGGGGACATTCAGTACTTC
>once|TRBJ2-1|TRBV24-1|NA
CATSDFKTLGGVEQFF
TGTGCCACCAGTGATTTTAAGACCCTTGGGGGAGTGGAGCAGTTCTTC
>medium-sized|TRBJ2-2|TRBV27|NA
CASSSWSGELFF
TGTGCCAGCAGTTCCTGGTCCGGGGAGCTGTTTTTT
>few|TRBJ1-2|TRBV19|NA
CASSLQGDGGYTF
TGTGCCAGTAGTTTACAGGGCGACGGGGGCTACACCTTC
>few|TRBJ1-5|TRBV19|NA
CASSIIGGGLGNQPQHF
TGTGCCAGTAGTATAATAGGGGGAGGGTTGGGCAATCAGCCCCAGCATTTT
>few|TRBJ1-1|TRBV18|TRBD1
CASSLQGSTEAFF
TGTGCCAGCTCGTTACAGGGGAGTACTGAAGCTTTCTTT
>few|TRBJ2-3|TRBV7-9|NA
CASSPPKVVPDTQYF
TGTGCCAGCAGCCCACCAAAAGTTGTCCCAGATACGCAGTATTTT
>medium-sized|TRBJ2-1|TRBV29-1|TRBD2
CSVEFLAGVTFF
TGCAGCGTTGAATTTCTAGCGGGAGTAACGTTCTTC
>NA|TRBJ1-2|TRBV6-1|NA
CASTSLDRYYGYTF
TGTGCCAGCACCTCCCTTGACAGATACTATGGCTACACCTTC
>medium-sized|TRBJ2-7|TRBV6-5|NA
CASSEDNSYEQYF
TGTGCCAGCAGCGAGGACAACTCCTACGAGCAGTACTTC
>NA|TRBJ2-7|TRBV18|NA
CASSSPGEVTYEQYF
TGTGCCAGCTCATCCCCGGGAGAAGTAACCTACGAGCAGTACTTC
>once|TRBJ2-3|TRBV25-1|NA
CASSQWVGTDTQYF
TGTGCCAGCTCGCAATGGGTCGGCACAGATACGCAGTATTTT
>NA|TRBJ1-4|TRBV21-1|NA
CASRGNSDEKLFF
TGTGCCAGCAGAGGGAACAGTGATGAAAAACTGTTTTTT
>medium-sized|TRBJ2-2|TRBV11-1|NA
CASSSRVMTGELFF
TGTGCCAGCAGCTCCAGGGTCATGACCGGGGAGCTGTTTTTT
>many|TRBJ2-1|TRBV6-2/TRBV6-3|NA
CASSYSDFNEQFF
TGTGCCAGCAGTTACTCGGACTTCAATGAGCAGTTCTTC
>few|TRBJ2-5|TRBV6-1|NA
CASSILGRETQYF
TGTGCCAGCAGTATACTGGGGCGTGAGACCCAGTACTTC
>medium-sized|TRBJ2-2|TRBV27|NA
CASSGVNTGELFF
TGTGCCAGCAGTGGGGTGAACACCGGGGAGCTGTTTTTT
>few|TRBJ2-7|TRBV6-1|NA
CASSEARGFYEQYF
TGTGCCAGCAGTGAAGCGCGGGGATTCTACGAGCAGTACTTC
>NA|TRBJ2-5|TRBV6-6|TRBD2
CASSYSPGPQRGETQYF
TGTGCCAGCAGTTACAGCCCTGGGCCCCAGCGGGGGGAGACCCAGTACTTC
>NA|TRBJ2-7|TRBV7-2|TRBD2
CASSFSGEGLWSYEQYF
TGTGCCAGCAGCTTTTCGGGGGAGGGCCTTTGGTCCTACGAGCAGTACTTC
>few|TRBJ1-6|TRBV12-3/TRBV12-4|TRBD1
CASSSQGANSPLHF
TGTGCCAGCAGTTCACAGGGGGCCAATTCACCCCTCCACTTT
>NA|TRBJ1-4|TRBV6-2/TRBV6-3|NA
CASSSTGTSSFF
TGTGCCAGCAGTTCAACCGGGACCTCCTCATTTTTT
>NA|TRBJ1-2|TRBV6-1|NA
CASSEGRVEPLGTF
TGTGCCAGCAGTGAAGGCCGCGTCGAGCCTCTAGGCACCTTC
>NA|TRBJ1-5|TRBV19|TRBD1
CASSMGQGLRPQHF
TGTGCCAGTAGTATGGGACAGGGGCTTCGGCCCCAGCATTTT
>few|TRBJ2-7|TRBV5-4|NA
CASSFPGLQSLEQYF
TGTGCCAGCAGCTTCCCGGGACTGCAATCCCTCGAGCAGTACTTC
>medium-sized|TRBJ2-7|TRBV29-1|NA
CSVITGYEQYF
TGCAGCGTTATCACGGGTTACGAGCAGTACTTC
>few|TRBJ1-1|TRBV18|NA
CASSPVTEAFF
TGTGCCAGCTCACCAGTGACTGAAGCTTTCTTT
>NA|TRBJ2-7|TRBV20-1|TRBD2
CSARGLAGEQYF
TGCAGTGCTAGGGGACTAGCAGGGGAGCAGTACTTC
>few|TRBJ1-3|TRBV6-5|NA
CASSRTRSSGNTIYF
TGTGCCAGCAGTAGGACGAGAAGCTCTGGAAACACCATATATTTT
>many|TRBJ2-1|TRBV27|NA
CASSWDGYNEQFF
TGTGCCAGCAGTTGGGACGGTTACAATGAGCAGTTCTTC
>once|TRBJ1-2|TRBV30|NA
CAWSLIFGSGYTF
TGTGCCTGGAGCTTGATATTCGGCAGTGGCTACACCTTC
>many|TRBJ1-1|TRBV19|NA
CASSSPSGGVNTEAFF
TGTGCCAGTAGTTCTCCATCGGGAGGGGTGAACACTGAAGCTTTCTTT
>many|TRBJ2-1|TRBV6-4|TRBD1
CASSAGQGANEQFF
TGTGCCAGCAGTGCGGGACAGGGGGCCAATGAGCAGTTCTTC
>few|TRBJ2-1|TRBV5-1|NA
CASSLITLTKGDWFF
TGCGCCAGCAGCTTGATAACCCTGACTAAAGGGGATTGGTTCTTC
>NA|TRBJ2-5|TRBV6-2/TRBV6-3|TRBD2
CASSRGGAQETQYF
TGTGCCAGCAGCCGGGGGGGAGCCCAAGAGACCCAGTACTTC
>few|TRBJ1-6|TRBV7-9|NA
CASSLDNSPLHF
TGTGCCAGCAGCCTGGACAATTCACCCCTCCACTTT
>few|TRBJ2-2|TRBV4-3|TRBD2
CASSQESGRVTGELFF
TGCGCCAGCAGCCAAGAATCCGGGAGGGTCACCGGGGAGCTGTTTTTT
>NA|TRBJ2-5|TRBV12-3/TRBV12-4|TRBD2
CASSFGLAGGRGTQYF
TGTGCCAGCAGTTTCGGACTAGCGGGGGGCCGTGGGACCCAGTACTTC
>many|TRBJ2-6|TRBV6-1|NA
CASNPRGAAGANVLTF
TGTGCCAGCAATCCCCGGGGGGCGGCTGGGGCCAACGTCCTGACTTTC
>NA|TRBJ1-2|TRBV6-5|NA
CASSSLYGYTF
TGTGCCAGCAGTTCCCTTTATGGCTACACCTTC